This is a list of T cell receptor beta chains from one sample in a study of metastatic and nonmetastatic thyroid tumors. MiXCR was used by TCRdb to re-call the PCR reads. The repertoire consists of about 59,000 clones, with 15% to 20% occurring once and the leading ten covering over 8.5%. Input material: blood. The receptors here all came from a male donor with papillary thyroid cancer or a benign thyroid nodule (not recorded which). Some clones in this sample may be carry-over from other donors' samples. Each CDR3 is given with its conserved first and last residue. A D gene is named only where the DNA matches it firmly. A row's size may be missing; if present it is once, few, many or a size class.

>TRBJ2-7|NA|many|TRBV11-1
CASNMKLEGQMIFEQYF
TGTGCCAGCAACATGAAACTAGAGGGACAAATGATTTTCGAGCAGTACTTC
>TRBJ2-3|TRBD1|NA|TRBV5-6
CSSSPLKDRVSYTQYF
TGTTCCAGCAGCCCACTCAAGGACAGGGTTTCGTATACGCAGTATTTT
>TRBJ1-6|TRBD1|many|TRBV2
CASSERTGINSPLHF
TGTGCCAGCAGTGAGAGGACAGGAATTAATTCACCCCTCCACTTT
>TRBJ2-3|TRBD2|many|TRBV19
CASSRGSGYTDTQYF
TGTGCCAGTAGTAGGGGTAGCGGGTACACAGATACGCAGTATTTT
>TRBJ2-7|NA|NA|TRBV11-2
CASSLVDRPTYEQYF
TGTGCCAGCAGCTTAGTTGACAGGCCGACCTACGAGCAGTACTTC
>TRBJ2-7|TRBD1|NA|TRBV7-9
CATSRPGQEKQYF
TGTGCCACCAGCCGGCCGGGACAGGAAAAGCAGTACTTC
>TRBJ1-5|NA|many|TRBV4-2
CASSLGGWASNQPQHF
TGTGCCAGCAGCCTTGGGGGCTGGGCAAGCAATCAGCCCCAGCATTTT
>TRBJ2-5|TRBD1|NA|TRBV5-1
CASSYDRVQETQYF
TGCGCCAGCAGCTACGACAGGGTGCAAGAGACCCAGTACTTC
>TRBJ2-3|TRBD1|many|TRBV27
CASSWDSTDTQYF
TGTGCCAGCAGTTGGGACAGTACAGATACGCAGTATTTT
>TRBJ2-1|NA|many|TRBV4-3
CASSQGYYGAYNEQFF
TGCGCCAGCAGCCAAGGTTATTACGGGGCCTACAATGAGCAGTTCTTC
>TRBJ2-2|NA|many|TRBV6-2/TRBV6-3
CASSYWTFTGELFF
TGTGCCAGCAGTTATTGGACATTCACCGGGGAGCTGTTTTTT